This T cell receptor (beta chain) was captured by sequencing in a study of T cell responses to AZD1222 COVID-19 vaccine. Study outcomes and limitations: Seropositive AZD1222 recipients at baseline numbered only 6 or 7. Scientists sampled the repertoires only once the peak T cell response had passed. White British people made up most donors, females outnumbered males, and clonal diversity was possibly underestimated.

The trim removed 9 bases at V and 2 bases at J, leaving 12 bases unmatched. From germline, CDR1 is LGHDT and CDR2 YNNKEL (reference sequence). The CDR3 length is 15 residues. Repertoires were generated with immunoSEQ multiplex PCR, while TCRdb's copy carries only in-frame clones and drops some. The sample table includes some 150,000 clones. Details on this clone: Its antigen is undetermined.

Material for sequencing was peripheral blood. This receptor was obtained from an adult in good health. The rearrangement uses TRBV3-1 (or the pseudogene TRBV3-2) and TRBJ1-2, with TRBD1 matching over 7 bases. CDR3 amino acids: CASRPFPQGNYGYTF. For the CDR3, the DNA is TGTGCCAGTAGACCGTTCCCACAGGGGAACTATGGCTACACCTTC.